Following are 6 T cell receptor beta chains from one sample sequenced in a study of blood T cell repertoires in COVID-19. Assay used: immunoSEQ multiplex PCR; TCRdb lists only in-frame clones, some missing. The repertoire holds approximately 160,000 clones, with around 84% as singletons. The material sequenced was PBMCs or T cells enriched from blood (not recorded which). The receptors here all came from a woman between 50 and 59 years old who had recovered from COVID-19.

The chain combines TRBV18 with TRBJ1-4; 8 nucleotides align to TRBD1. The CDR3 is 15 residues long. J lost 7 bases, V lost 5 bases, and 9 bases had no gene match. CDR1 and CDR2 (germline): KGHSH, LQKENI. The CDR3 DNA sequence: TGTGCCAGCTCAACGTTCGGGACAGGTTTTGAAAAACTGTTTTTT. Translating it yields CASSTFGTGFEKLFF.

The chain joins TRBV11-3 to TRBJ2-3; no clear D. The CDR3 extends over 13 amino acids. The V end was cut by 1 base, the J end by 5 bases, with 7 bases between. CDR1 and CDR2 (germline): SGHNT, YENEEA. In DNA form, the CDR3 reads TGTGCCAGCAGCTTAGCCCCTAAAGATACGCAGTATTTT. Protein: CASSLAPKDTQYF.

The chain couples TRBV13 to TRBJ2-3, with D tentatively TRBD1 (5 bases). The CDR3 is 14 amino acids. Germline V lookup: CDR1 PRHDT, CDR2 FYEKMQ (reference sequence). Deletions cut 5 bases from V and 2 bases from J, with 11 bases between. Here the CDR3 DNA reads TGTGCCAGCAGCCCTCAGGGTTTCACAGATACGCAGTATTTT. This sequence encodes CASSPQGFTDTQYF. Full variable domain (rest looked up from reference TRBV13 and TRBJ2-3): AAGVIQSPRHLIKEKRETATLKCYPIPRHDTVYWYQQGPGQDPQFLISFYEKMQSDKGSIPDRFSAQQFSDYHSELNMSSLELGDSALYFCASSPQGFTDTQYFGPGTRLTVL.

This clone was seen a few times. The chain links TRBV7-8 to TRBJ2-2; 8 bases are shared with TRBD1. The CDR3 has 17 residues. The V and J ends lost 5 bases and 5 bases, in that order; junction bases with no gene match: 13. CDR1 is SGHVS and CDR2 is FQNEAQ in the germline V gene. The CDR3 here is CASSPPFRDRKTGELFF. CDR3 DNA: TGTGCCAGCAGCCCCCCATTTCGGGACAGGAAGACCGGGGAGCTGTTTTTT.

The rearrangement joins TRBV7-2 to TRBJ1-2, with no clear D. The V and J ends lost 4 bases and 1 base respectively, with 10 bases between them. CDR1 is SGHTA, CDR2 FQGNSA, per germline. This CDR3 spans 14 amino acids. CDR3 sequence (DNA): TGTGCCAGCAGCTCCCGAGGGCTTAACTATGGCTACACCTTC. The encoded protein is CASSSRGLNYGYTF.

The rearrangement uses TRBV11-2 and TRBJ1-4; 7 bases agree with TRBD1. Germline V CDR1 and CDR2: SGHAT, FQNNGV. This CDR3 is 15 amino acids long. V lost 2 bases, J lost 7 bases, and 7 bases stayed unmatched. The CDR3 is CASSLNPGGVEKLFF. As DNA, the CDR3 is TGTGCCAGCAGCTTAAATCCAGGGGGTGTTGAAAAACTGTTTTTT.